This T cell receptor beta chain was captured by sequencing in a study of Ad26.COV2.S vaccination and SARS-CoV-2 variants. Study-wide background: Intramuscular Ad26.COV2.S at 5x10^10 or 1x10^11 viral particles.

The method was immunoSEQ multiplex PCR; TCRdb's version includes in-frame clones alone and lacks a portion of them. The sample yields roughly 350,000 clones, 85% to 90% seen once. Treatment indicated: 19 received Ad26.COV2.S at low or high dose, single or two shots; 5 received placebo; per-sample allocation not given. Sampling was done on day 63 after the first vaccine or placebo injection. Wuhan-strain SARS-CoV-2 spike was expressed by the Ad26 vector that made up the vaccine. The CDR3 is made up of 12 amino acids. CDR1 is MDHEN and CDR2 is SYDVKM in the germline V gene. Trimming pared 4 bases from V and 5 bases from J, leaving 8 bases between.

The V and J genes are TRBV28 and TRBJ1-1; TRBD1 is a possible D gene (5 bases). The receptor was isolated from a person aged 18 to 65 who received the Ad26.COV2.S COVID-19 vaccine or a placebo. Specimen: peripheral blood, collected in a trial of Ad26.COV2.S vaccine versus placebo. DNA of the CDR3: TGTGCCAGCAGTTGGGAGGGGACTGAAGCTTTCTTT. Translated: CASSWEGTEAFF. The full variable domain, in which reference TRBV28 and TRBJ1-1 provide the parts outside the CDR3, is DVKVTQSSRYLVKRTGEKVFLECVQDMDHENMFWYRQDPGLGLRLIYFSYDVKMKEKGDIPEGYSVSREKKERFSLILESASTNQTSMYLCASSWEGTEAFFGQGTRLTVV.